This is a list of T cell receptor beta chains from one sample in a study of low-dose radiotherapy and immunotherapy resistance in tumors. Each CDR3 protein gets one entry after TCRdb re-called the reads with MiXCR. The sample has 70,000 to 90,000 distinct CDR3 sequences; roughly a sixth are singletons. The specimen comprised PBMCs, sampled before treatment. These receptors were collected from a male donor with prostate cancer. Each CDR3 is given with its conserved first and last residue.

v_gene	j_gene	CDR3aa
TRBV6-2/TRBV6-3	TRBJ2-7	CASRPSPSYEQYF
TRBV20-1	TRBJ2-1	CSAILSYLLYSSYNEQFF
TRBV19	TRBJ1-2	CASNDGSIIGFYGYTF
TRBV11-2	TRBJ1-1	CASLPAMNTEAFF
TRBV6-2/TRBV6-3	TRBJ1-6	CASSYPGEANNSPLHF
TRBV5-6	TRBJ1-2	CASRAGQRYGYTF
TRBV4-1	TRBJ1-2	CASSQVVQGRGYTF
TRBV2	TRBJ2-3	CASGLRTGPPDTQYF
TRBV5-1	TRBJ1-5	CASSLRKPQHF
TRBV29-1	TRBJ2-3	CSSGGGTDTQYF